This TCR beta chain appears in the sequencing data of a study of T cells after yellow fever vaccination. Comments on this clonotype: As yet, its antigen is unknown.

TCR cDNA, made by 5'RACE template switching, carried an added universal primer site and UMIs. TCRdb ran MiXCR on the 5' RACE reads and lists one entry per CDR3 protein. This sample has about 340,000 distinct CDR3 sequences, with about 4% found just once. Trimming took off 3 bases at V and 5 bases at J, with 11 bases between the two ends. Germline CDR1 reads SGDLS; CDR2 reads YYNGEE. CDR3 length: 13 amino acids. Study-wide results and caveats: FACS-sorted repertoires might harbor abundant contaminating clonotypes from the bulk population. Clones from primary vaccination mostly reappeared after the booster (96% CD4, roughly 87% CD8). The appearance of a small share of clonotypes in both CD4 and CD8 compartments was observed.

The chain employs TRBV9 and TRBJ1-1; unclear D gene. The clonotype comes from a man aged 18 to 30 who received the YFV17D yellow fever vaccine. Sequencing used PBMCs, obtained 5 days after the yellow fever booster vaccination. This CDR3 reads CASSGLDGTEAFF. CDR3 DNA: TGTGCCAGCAGCGGTCTTGACGGGACTGAAGCTTTCTTT.